This TCR beta chain was sequenced for a study of human T cells and chemical hapten exposure (dated by TCRdb to the early 2020s). Notes on the research overall: For sensitization, 2% DPC in acetone was applied to an approximately 2 cm by approximately 2 cm area of upper inner arm skin. Nearly 30 alopecia patients gave blood for TCR sequencing at one to four time points (pre-sensitization, 2, 6 and 24 weeks). Peripheral blood TCR repertoire changes were tracked in vivo in alopecia patients during primary and secondary sensitization to the hapten diphenylcyclopropenone (DPC). Blood was sampled from patients pre-sensitization (week 0) and at 2, 6 and about 24 weeks after DPC sensitization. Alopecia areata with under or over 50% scalp involvement, alopecia totalis and alopecia universalis were represented in the patient cohort, which was mostly female. Weekly therapeutic DPC doses were additionally applied to the scalp of patients throughout the roughly 25-week study period. Libraries were pooled for sequencing, and variation in per-sample TCR yields was attributed mainly to small differences in library volumes within the pool. Patch testing was performed on the upper back with Finn chambers containing 0.01% DPC, and the patch tests were scored after 6 days according to International Contact Dermatitis Research Group standards. Results the study describes overall, beyond this receptor: Expanded TCRs formed significantly more large CDR3 similarity clusters than pre-sensitization or healthy control sets, consistent with antigen-driven responses. The number of TCRs above 1 in 1000 frequency did not change with DPC sensitization; there was no evidence of global repertoire structure alterations. Because all patients had alopecia, a presumed autoimmune disease, the immune response of the patients might differ from that of healthy individuals. Patch test score was positively correlated with the number of PT1 expanded TCRs, with significance at thresholds 8, 16 and 32 but not at 4. After repeated subsampling, the strength of the expansion versus patch-test correlation and the threshold at which it became significant changed.

The library was prepared using RACE. Sequencing relied on a NextSeq 500. Library preparation attached unique molecular identifiers to individual cDNA molecules for quantitative, reproducible TCR counting. Both TCR alpha and TCR beta chains were sequenced from each blood RNA sample. The authors' analysis ran thus. A median of around 100,000 TCRs per sample was observed, with a range of about 20,000 to 750,000. V, J and CDR3 annotation of the TCR reads was carried out using the Decombinator software suite. For PS versus PT1 abundance plots, all samples were subsampled to the same number of TCRs (28,000). TCRs were defined as expanded if absent before sensitization and observed at least eight times at the 2-week time point. TCRdb reworked the public reads: Q25 trimming with fastp, MiXCR clone assembly, productive beta chains retained. Identical CDR3 protein sequences are pooled into one entry, listed with their most common genes and DNA. TCRdb assigned the V and J calls; the authors' analysis was not used. In all, the sample holds under 200,000 distinct CDR3 sequences, and around a quarter of those were seen once. Approximately 2.1% of the sample goes to the ten largest clones.

Measured from the cysteine to the phenylalanine, the CDR3 is 13 residues long. This entry keeps only the CDR3 DNA: 39 bases, framed from base 1. Reading the germline V gene gives CDR1 SQVTM and CDR2 ANQGSEA. V has 0 bases trimmed and J has 7 bases trimmed; junction bases matching no gene number 2. With regard to this clonotype: Its antigen is currently not known. No per-base quality is available; no much larger clone lies one base away.

Per the publication, the time point label means: patch test 3, about 24 weeks after DPC sensitization. What this sample's treatment or condition label stands for: therapeutic diphenylcyclopropenone sensitization with weekly scalp DPC. At every patch-test visit, the blood draw took place before the patch test was put on. To be eligible, patients had to be aged 18 to 70, diagnosed with alopecia and judged suitable for DPC therapy, while pregnant patients were excluded. Unfractionated whole blood was collected in Tempus Blood RNA tubes, and total RNA was extracted from that blood. In this chain, TRBV29-1 is recombined with TRBJ1-5; 8 bases in between match TRBD1. Here the sequenced sample was whole blood, taken in connection with sensitization to the hapten diphenylcyclopropenone (DPC). The sequence came from a woman aged 18-29 years with alopecia areata. Some clones in this sample may be carry-over from other donors' samples. In nucleotides, the sequence is TGCAGCGTTGAAGAACAGGGGGGGCAGCCCCAGCATTTT. Translated, this gives CSVEEQGGQPQHF.